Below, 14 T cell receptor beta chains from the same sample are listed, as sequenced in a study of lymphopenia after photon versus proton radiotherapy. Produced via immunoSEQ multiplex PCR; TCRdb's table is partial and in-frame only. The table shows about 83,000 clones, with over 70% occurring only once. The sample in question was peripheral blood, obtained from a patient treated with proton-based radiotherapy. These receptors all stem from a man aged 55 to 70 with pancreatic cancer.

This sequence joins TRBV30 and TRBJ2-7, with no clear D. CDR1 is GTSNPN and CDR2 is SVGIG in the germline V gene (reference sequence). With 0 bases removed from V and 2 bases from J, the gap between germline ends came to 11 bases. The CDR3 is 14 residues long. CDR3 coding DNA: TGTGCCTGGAGTGTTATGGAAGCCGCCTACGAGCAGTACTTC. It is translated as CAWSVMEAAYEQYF. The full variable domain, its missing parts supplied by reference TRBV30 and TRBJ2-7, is SQTIHQWPATLVQPVGSPLSLECTVEGTSNPNLYWYRQAAGRGLQLLFYSVGIGQISSEVPQNLSASRPQDRQFILSSKKLLLSDSGFYLCAWSVMEAAYEQYFGPGTRLTVT.

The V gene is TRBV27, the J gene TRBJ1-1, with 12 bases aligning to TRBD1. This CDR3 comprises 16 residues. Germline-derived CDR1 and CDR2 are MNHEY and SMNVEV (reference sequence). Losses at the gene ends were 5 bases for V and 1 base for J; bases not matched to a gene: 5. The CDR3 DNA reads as TGTGCCAGCAGTCTCCGGGACAGGGGGCCGAACACTGAAGCTTTCTTT. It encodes CASSLRDRGPNTEAFF.

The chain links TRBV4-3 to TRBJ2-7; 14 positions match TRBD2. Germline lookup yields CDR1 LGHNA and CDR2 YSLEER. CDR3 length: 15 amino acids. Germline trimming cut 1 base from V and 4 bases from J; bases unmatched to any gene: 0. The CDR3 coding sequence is TGCGCCAGCAGCCAAGGGACTAGCGGGAGGTACGAGCAGTACTTC. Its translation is CASSQGTSGRYEQYF.

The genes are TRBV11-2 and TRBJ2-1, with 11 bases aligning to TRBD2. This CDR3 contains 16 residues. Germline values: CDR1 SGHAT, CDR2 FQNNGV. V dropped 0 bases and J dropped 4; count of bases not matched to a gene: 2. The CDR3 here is CASSLEGLAGYNEQFF. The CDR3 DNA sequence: TGTGCCAGCAGCTTAGAAGGACTAGCGGGTTACAATGAGCAGTTCTTC.

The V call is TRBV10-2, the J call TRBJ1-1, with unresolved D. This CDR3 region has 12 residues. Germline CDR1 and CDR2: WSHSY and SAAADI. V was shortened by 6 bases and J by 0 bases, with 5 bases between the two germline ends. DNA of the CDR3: TGCGCCAGCAGCCTGATGAACACTGAAGCTTTCTTT. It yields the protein CASSLMNTEAFF.

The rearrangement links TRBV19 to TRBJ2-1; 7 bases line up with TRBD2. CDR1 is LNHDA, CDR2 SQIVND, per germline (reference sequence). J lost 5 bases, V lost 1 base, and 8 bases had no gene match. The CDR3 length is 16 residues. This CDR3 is CASSIAARDYNNEQFF. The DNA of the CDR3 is TGTGCCAGTAGTATAGCTGCCAGGGACTACAACAATGAGCAGTTCTTC.

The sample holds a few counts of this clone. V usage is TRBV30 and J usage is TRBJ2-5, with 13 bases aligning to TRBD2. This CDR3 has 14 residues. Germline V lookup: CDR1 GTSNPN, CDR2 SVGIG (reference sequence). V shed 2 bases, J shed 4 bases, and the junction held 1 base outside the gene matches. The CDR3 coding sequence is TGTGCCTGGAGTCGACTAGCGGGAGGAGAGACCCAGTACTTC. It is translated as CAWSRLAGGETQYF.

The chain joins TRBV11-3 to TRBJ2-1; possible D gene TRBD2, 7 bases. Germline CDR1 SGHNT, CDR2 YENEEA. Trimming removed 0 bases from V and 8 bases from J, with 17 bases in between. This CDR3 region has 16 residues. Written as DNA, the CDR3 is TGTGCCAGCAGCTTAGAGGCGGGGGCTAAGTTCTATGAGCAGTTCTTC. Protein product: CASSLEAGAKFYEQFF. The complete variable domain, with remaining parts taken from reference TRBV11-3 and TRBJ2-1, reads EAGVVQSPRYKIIEKKQPVAFWCNPISGHNTLYWYLQNLGQGPELLIRYENEEAVDDSQLPKDRFSAERLKGVDSTLKIQPAELGDSAVYLCASSLEAGAKFYEQFFGPGTRLTVL.

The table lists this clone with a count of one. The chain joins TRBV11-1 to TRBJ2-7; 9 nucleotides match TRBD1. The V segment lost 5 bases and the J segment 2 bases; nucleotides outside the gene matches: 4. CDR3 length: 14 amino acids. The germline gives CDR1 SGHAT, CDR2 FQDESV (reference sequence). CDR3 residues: CASSRQGGTYEQYF. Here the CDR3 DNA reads TGTGCCAGCAGCCGACAGGGGGGGACCTACGAGCAGTACTTC.

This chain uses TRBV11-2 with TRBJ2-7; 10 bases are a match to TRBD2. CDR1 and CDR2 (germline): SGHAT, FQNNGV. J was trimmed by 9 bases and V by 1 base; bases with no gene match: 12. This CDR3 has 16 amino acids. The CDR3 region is CASSLGGTSAMGGQYF. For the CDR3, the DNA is TGTGCCAGCAGCTTAGGTGGGACTAGCGCCATGGGCGGGCAGTACTTC. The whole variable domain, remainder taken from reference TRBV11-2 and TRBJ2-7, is EAGVAQSPRYKIIEKRQSVAFWCNPISGHATLYWYQQILGQGPKLLIQFQNNGVVDDSQLPKDRFSAERLKGVDSTLKIQPAKLEDSAVYLCASSLGGTSAMGGQYFGPGTRLTVT.

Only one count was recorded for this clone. CDR3 amino acids: CASSTDSVTREQYF. CDR3 in DNA: TGTGCCAGCAGTACCGACAGTGTTACTCGGGAGCAGTACTTC. The chain has TRBV6-5 and TRBJ2-7, with D possibly being TRBD1 (5 bases). CDR1 is MNHEY and CDR2 is SVGAGI in the germline V gene. Trimming shortened V by 5 bases and J by 7 bases, and 18 bases separated the two germline ends. This CDR3 contains 14 residues.

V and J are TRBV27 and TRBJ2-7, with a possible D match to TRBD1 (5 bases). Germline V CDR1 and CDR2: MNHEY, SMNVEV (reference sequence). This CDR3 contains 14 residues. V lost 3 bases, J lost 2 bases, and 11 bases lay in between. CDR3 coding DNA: TGTGCCAGCAGTTTGACCCAGGGCGCCTACGAGCAGTACTTC. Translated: CASSLTQGAYEQYF.

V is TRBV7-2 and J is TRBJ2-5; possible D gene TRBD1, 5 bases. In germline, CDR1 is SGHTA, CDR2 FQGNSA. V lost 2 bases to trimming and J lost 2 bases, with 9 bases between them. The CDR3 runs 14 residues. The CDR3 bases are TGTGCCAGCAGCTTATACAGGAGTCAAGAGACCCAGTACTTC. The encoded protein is CASSLYRSQETQYF.

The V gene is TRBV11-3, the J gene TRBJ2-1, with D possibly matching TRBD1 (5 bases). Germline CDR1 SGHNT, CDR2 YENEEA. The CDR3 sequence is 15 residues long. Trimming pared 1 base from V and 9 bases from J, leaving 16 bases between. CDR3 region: CASSLGGAGLVEQFF. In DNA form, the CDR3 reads TGTGCCAGCAGCTTAGGTGGAGCAGGGTTGGTTGAGCAGTTCTTC.